This T cell receptor (beta chain) came from a study of T cells after yellow fever vaccination. This clonotype was counted at least ten times. TCRdb re-analysed the 5' RACE reads in MiXCR, keeping a single row per CDR3 protein. The table lists more than 200,000 distinct CDR3 sequences, around 3.5% of them singletons. This TCR was sampled from a man aged 18 to 30 who received the YFV17D yellow fever vaccine. Sequenced here: PBMCs, sampled 15 days after the yellow fever booster vaccination.

The CDR3 nucleotides are TGTGCCAGCAGCCCTCGGGAGGGGGAAAAACTGTTTTTT. Encoded protein: CASSPREGEKLFF. J is TRBJ1-4 and V is TRBV5-5, with D possibly matching TRBD1 (5 bases). Germline-derived CDR1 and CDR2 are SGHKS and YYEKEE (reference sequence). The CDR3 consists of 13 residues. V lost 4 bases and J lost 8, with 12 bases in between.